Here is one TCR beta chain with its context. The data belong to a study of T cell responses to AZD1222 COVID-19 vaccine. Unmatched junction bases numbered 7, after V lost 4 bases and J lost 5 bases. This CDR3 is 14 amino acids long. Germline assignment: CDR1 SGHDT and CDR2 YYEEEE. The data were produced by immunoSEQ multiplex PCR, yet TCRdb's version contains in-frame clones alone and is incomplete. The sample lists around 150,000 clones; roughly 89% were seen once. The chain employs TRBV5-6 and TRBJ1-2; 8 nucleotides match TRBD1. The source of this sequence is an adult in good health. Here the sequenced sample was peripheral blood, taken on day 0 of AZD1222 vaccination. Here the CDR3 reads CASSMGQELYGYTF. For the CDR3, the DNA is TGTGCCAGCAGCATGGGACAGGAATTATATGGCTACACCTTC.